This entry lists 27 T cell receptor beta chains sequenced from one sample in a study of blood T cell repertoires in COVID-19. Generated by immunoSEQ multiplex PCR, the TCRdb table keeps only in-frame clones and is missing some. Of approximately 300,000 clones listed, 70% to 90% were seen once; the top ten hold about 5.2%. The sequencing sample was made of PBMCs or T cells enriched from blood (not recorded which). The receptors were sampled from a woman in her thirties who had recovered from COVID-19.

The V call is TRBV29-1, the J call TRBJ2-1; TRBD2 might be the D (5 bases). Trimming removed 5 bases from V and 0 bases from J, with 11 bases in between. Germline CDR1 is SQVTM and CDR2 is ANQGSEA. This CDR3 is 14 amino acids long. The CDR3 protein is CSVQRGLSYNEQFF. DNA for the CDR3: TGCAGCGTTCAGAGAGGACTCTCCTACAATGAGCAGTTCTTC.

The chain combines TRBV9 with TRBJ2-1; possible D gene TRBD1, 6 bases. CDR3 size: 15 residues. Germline V gene data show CDR1 as SGDLS and CDR2 as YYNGEE. Trimming stripped 0 bases from V and 7 bases from J, with 14 bases between. The chain's CDR3 is CASSVEQGSFNEQFF. The CDR3 DNA reads TGTGCCAGCAGCGTAGAGCAGGGGTCTTTTAATGAGCAGTTCTTC.

The CDR3 spells CASSLLSTLPFTEAFF. The CDR3 nucleotides read TGTGCCAGCAGCTTGCTGAGTACCCTTCCGTTCACTGAAGCTTTCTTT. V and J are TRBV5-8 and TRBJ1-1; no reliable D call. Germline V gene sequence: CDR1 SGHTS, CDR2 YDEGEE. The CDR3 length is 16 residues. Trimming pared 1 base from V and 4 bases from J, leaving 17 bases between. The full variable domain, rest sourced from reference TRBV5-8 and TRBJ1-1, is EAGVTQSPTHLIKTRGQQATLRCSPISGHTSVYWYQQALGLGLQFLLWYDEGEERNRGNFPPRFSGRQFPNYSSELNVNALELEDSALYLCASSLLSTLPFTEAFFGQGTRLTVV.

The chain couples TRBV19 to TRBJ1-3; 11 nucleotides line up with TRBD1. J lost 8 bases, V lost 3 bases, and 6 bases had no gene match. CDR3 size: 15 residues. Per the germline V gene, CDR1 is LNHDA and CDR2 is SQIVND (reference sequence). The CDR3 loop is CASSIRDRGMDTIYF. The CDR3 DNA reads as TGTGCCAGTAGTATCCGGGACAGGGGGATGGACACCATATATTTT. Variable domain in full (rest from reference TRBV19 and TRBJ1-3): DGGITQSPKYLFRKEGQNVTLSCEQNLNHDAMYWYRQDPGQGLRLIYYSQIVNDFQKGDIAEGYSVSREKKESFPLTVTSAQKNPTAFYLCASSIRDRGMDTIYFGEGSWLTVV.

The rearrangement uses TRBV28 and TRBJ1-5; TRBD1 aligns across 11 bases. V was clipped by 3 bases and J by 10 bases; unmatched bases: 5. There are 14 residues in the CDR3. The germline V gene has CDR1 MDHEN and CDR2 SYDVKM. The CDR3 DNA reads as TGTGCCAGCAGTTTCGGGACAGGGGGAGATCCCCAGCATTTT. Amino acid sequence: CASSFGTGGDPQHF.

This clone was counted a single time. CDR3: CASSLLGGKGSYGYTF. CDR3 coding DNA: TGTGCCAGCAGCCTCCTCGGGGGGAAGGGGAGCTATGGCTACACCTTC. This chain links TRBV11-2 with TRBJ1-2; D is perhaps TRBD1 (5 bases). The V gene's germline CDR1 is SGHAT and CDR2 FQNNGV. This CDR3 region has 16 residues. The germline V and J ends were trimmed by 5 bases and 4 bases, with 20 bases remaining between them.

V and J are TRBV7-3 and TRBJ1-1, with D perhaps matching TRBD1 (5 bases). The length of the CDR3 is 17 residues. Germline CDR1 is SGHTA and CDR2 is FQGTGA. Trimming cost V 6 bases and J 0 bases, with 20 bases left between them. The CDR3 nucleotides are TGTGCCAGCAGTCTGATCCGGTCAGGGTCCATGAACACTGAAGCTTTCTTT. This translates into CASSLIRSGSMNTEAFF.

V usage is TRBV5-1 and J usage is TRBJ2-3; the D gene is possibly TRBD1 (6 bases). Germline CDR1 SGHRS, CDR2 YFSETQ. Trimming left V 4 bases short and J 0 bases short, with 9 bases between. This CDR3 has 14 amino acids. CDR3 sequence reads: CASSVRGSTDTQYF. The DNA for the CDR3 is TGCGCCAGCAGCGTCAGGGGTAGCACAGATACGCAGTATTTT.

The chain carries TRBV21-1 and TRBJ1-2; the table's D call, TRBD1, was not checked against the DNA. TRBV21-1 is a pseudogene segment. The CDR3 spans 14 residues. The CDR3: CASSTSDRDYGYTF. DNA for the CDR3: TGTGCCAGCAGCACATCGGACAGGGACTATGGCTACACCTTC.

The DNA of the CDR3 is TGTGCCATAAAAGGGGGACAAAGCACAGATACGCAGTATTTT. As protein: CAIKGGQSTDTQYF. The chain couples TRBV30 to TRBJ2-3; a possible D gene is TRBD1 (6 bases). This CDR3 has 14 residues. Germline CDR1 reads GTSNPN; CDR2 reads SVGIG (reference sequence). V lost 8 bases and J lost 0, with 15 bases in between.

The chain has TRBV7-9 and TRBJ2-7; 12 nucleotides align to TRBD2. Germline V lookup: CDR1 SEHNR, CDR2 FQNEAQ (reference sequence). The CDR3 covers 17 residues. J was trimmed by 3 bases and V by 4 bases; bases with no gene match: 10. CDR3 sequence: CASSSTSGGLLGYEQYF. The DNA of the CDR3 is TGTGCCAGCAGCTCTACTAGCGGGGGGCTGCTAGGCTACGAGCAGTACTTC.

The gene calls are TRBV3-1 (or the pseudogene TRBV3-2) and TRBJ1-5, with 9 positions matching TRBD1. The CDR3 extends over 18 amino acids. The V gene end was trimmed by 1 base and the J gene end by 6 bases; junction bases not matched to a gene: 13. Germline V gene lookup returns CDR1 LGHDT and CDR2 YNNKEL (reference sequence). CDR3 in DNA: TGTGCCAGCAGCCAAGGTCTTTCGGACAGGGGCTTTGGTCAGCCCCAGCATTTT. This translates into CASSQGLSDRGFGQPQHF.

This clone appeared a few times. V and J are TRBV5-6 and TRBJ1-1; D unresolved. The CDR3 sequence is 15 residues long. The ends were cut back, 4 bases at V and 0 bases at J, with 13 bases in the middle. Per the germline V gene, CDR1 is SGHDT and CDR2 is YYEEEE. CDR3 DNA sequence: TGTGCCAGCAGCCCCACACGGAGGATGAACACTGAAGCTTTCTTT. Amino acid sequence: CASSPTRRMNTEAFF.

The chain combines TRBV11-1 with TRBJ1-1; D gene uncertain. This CDR3 contains 13 residues. Germline V lookup: CDR1 SGHAT, CDR2 FQDESV (reference sequence). The ends were cut back, 4 bases at V and 5 bases at J, with 11 bases in the middle. CDR3 loop: CASSSELRTEAFF. The CDR3 region has the DNA TGTGCCAGCAGCTCGGAGTTGAGGACTGAAGCTTTCTTT.

CDR3 in amino acids: CAFLRTGVNYGYTF. Written as DNA, the CDR3 is TGTGCCTTTTTACGGACAGGGGTTAACTATGGCTACACCTTC. V gene TRBV30 combines with J gene TRBJ1-2; 9 bases line up with TRBD1. CDR3 length: 14 amino acids. With 7 bases clipped from V and 1 base from J, the junction kept 7 bases outside the gene matches. The germline V gene encodes CDR1 GTSNPN and CDR2 SVGIG (reference sequence).

The rearrangement links TRBV7-9 to TRBJ2-5, with D possibly being TRBD1 (6 bases). CDR1 is SEHNR, CDR2 FQNEAQ, per germline (reference sequence). The CDR3 contains 12 residues. V lost 6 bases and J lost 4, with 9 bases in between. CDR3 protein: CASSTGRETQYF. CDR3 sequence (DNA): TGTGCCAGCAGTACAGGGCGAGAGACCCAGTACTTC.

This rearrangement joins TRBV6-1 to TRBJ1-2; maybe TRBD1 (5 bases). Germline CDR1 MNHNS, CDR2 SASEGT. The CDR3 is 13 amino acids. V gave up 2 bases and J gave up 4 bases, with 8 bases separating them. The CDR3 sequence is CASSELGGYGYTF. CDR3 DNA: TGTGCCAGCAGTGAACTCGGGGGCTATGGCTACACCTTC.

The table lists this clone with a few counts. Here the CDR3 reads CASTEGGTNEKLFF. The CDR3 nucleotides are TGTGCCAGCACCGAAGGGGGAACTAATGAAAAACTGTTTTTT. The chain couples TRBV2 to TRBJ1-4, with D maybe TRBD1 (6 bases). V lost 7 bases and J 1 base, leaving 10 bases between the germline ends. The CDR3 loop spans 14 amino acids. The germline CDR1 and CDR2 sequences are SNHLY and FYNNEI.

This CDR3 reads CASSFLNSGNTIYF. CDR3 sequence (DNA): TGTGCCAGCAGCTTCCTAAACTCTGGAAACACCATATATTTT. The chain employs TRBV7-9 and TRBJ1-3; D not resolved. V was trimmed by 3 bases and J by 0 bases, leaving 6 bases between them. CDR1 is SEHNR and CDR2 is FQNEAQ in the germline V gene (reference sequence). The CDR3 extends over 14 amino acids.

This rearrangement joins TRBV18 to TRBJ1-2; maybe TRBD1 (5 bases). V was trimmed by 4 bases and J by 6 bases, leaving 15 bases between them. This CDR3 contains 14 residues. CDR1 is KGHSH, CDR2 LQKENI, per germline. The CDR3 sequence is CASSHRTRLDGYTF. The DNA of the CDR3 is TGTGCCAGCTCACACCGGACAAGACTGGATGGCTACACCTTC.

The V call is TRBV19, the J call TRBJ2-5; 7 nucleotides align to TRBD1. Germline V lookup: CDR1 LNHDA, CDR2 SQIVND (reference sequence). The V segment lost 3 bases and the J segment 4 bases; nucleotides outside the gene matches: 2. The CDR3 extends over 13 amino acids. CDR3 in DNA: TGTGCCAGTAGTATGAACAGGGGAGAGACCCAGTACTTC. Residues: CASSMNRGETQYF.

The rearrangement joins TRBV9 to TRBJ1-3; D remains unclear. From germline, CDR1 is SGDLS and CDR2 YYNGEE. The CDR3 consists of 18 residues. Trimming left V 0 bases short and J 2 bases short, with 18 bases between. CDR3 DNA: TGTGCCAGCAGCGTAGAGGAGTTCGGAGGGTCCGCTGGAAACACCATATATTTT. As protein: CASSVEEFGGSAGNTIYF. Variable domain in full (rest from reference TRBV9 and TRBJ1-3): DSGVTQTPKHLITATGQRVTLRCSPRSGDLSVYWYQQSLDQGLQFLIQYYNGEERAKGNILERFSAQQFPDLHSELNLSSLELGDSALYFCASSVEEFGGSAGNTIYFGEGSWLTVV.

CDR3 amino acids: CASARAGGDQPQHF. CDR3 in DNA: TGTGCCAGCGCCAGGGCAGGGGGCGATCAGCCCCAGCATTTT. J is TRBJ1-5 and V is TRBV6-4; 8 nucleotides agree with TRBD1. Germline values: CDR1 MRHNA, CDR2 SNTAGT. With V trimmed by 8 bases and J by 5 bases, 8 bases remained unmatched. CDR3 size: 14 residues.

This rearrangement joins TRBV6-5 to TRBJ1-2; possibly TRBD1 for D (5 bases). In germline, CDR1 is MNHEY, CDR2 SVGAGI. V lost 7 bases and J lost 4, with 10 bases in between. CDR3 length: 12 residues. The CDR3 is CASTQDLYGYTF. DNA for the CDR3: TGTGCCAGCACACAGGACCTCTATGGCTACACCTTC.

The V and J genes are TRBV19 and TRBJ2-7, with 8 bases aligning to TRBD2. Germline V CDR1 and CDR2: LNHDA, SQIVND (reference sequence). The CDR3 loop spans 14 amino acids. V trimming: 5 bases; J trimming: 0 bases; junction bases outside the gene matches: 3. Here the CDR3 DNA reads TGTGCCAGTAGTCCAGCGGGGGCCTCCTACGAGCAGTACTTC. The encoded protein is CASSPAGASYEQYF.

The chain recombines TRBV12-5 with TRBJ2-7; 7 bases line up with TRBD2. CDR3 length: 16 amino acids. V shed 1 base and J 4 bases; nucleotides not matched to a gene: 10. Per germline, CDR1 LGHNT and CDR2 FRNRAP. The chain's CDR3 is CASGLDNRGGLYEQYF. The CDR3 DNA sequence: TGTGCTAGTGGTTTGGATAATCGCGGGGGACTGTACGAGCAGTACTTC.

This chain joins TRBV7-2 and TRBJ2-3; 12 bases are a match to TRBD2. This CDR3 contains 16 residues. V dropped 5 bases and J dropped 2; count of bases not matched to a gene: 5. The V gene's germline CDR1 is SGHTA and CDR2 FQGNSA. The CDR3 bases are TGTGCCAGCAGCCCACGGACTAGCGGGGCCACAGATACGCAGTATTTT. Its protein product is CASSPRTSGATDTQYF. Based on the CDR3 plus reference TRBV7-2 and TRBJ2-3, the full variable domain is GAGVSQSPSNKVTEKGKDVELRCDPISGHTALYWYRQSLGQGLEFLIYFQGNSAPDKSGLPSDRFSAERTGGSVSTLTIQRTQQEDSAVYLCASSPRTSGATDTQYFGPGTRLTVL.